This T cell receptor beta chain is from a study of blood T cell repertoires in COVID-19. Background on the study: Sample material is recorded as cDNA or gDNA derived from T cells, B-cell-depleted T cells, or PBMCs.

In the original processing: Estimated nucleated cell counts came from reference gene primer amplification. Assay used: immunoSEQ multiplex PCR; TCRdb lists only in-frame clones, some missing. The DNA gave D and trimming, while V, J and clone size come from that table. This table has 110,000 or so clones, 75% to 90% appearing once. This CDR3 is 15 amino acids long. Trimming removed 6 bases from V and 1 base from J, with 15 bases in between. Per the germline V gene, CDR1 is MNHEY and CDR2 is SVGAGI. V gene TRBV6-5 combines with J gene TRBJ1-1, with a tentative D call TRBD1 (6 bases). Input material: peripheral blood. This clonotype was obtained from a human donor in a cohort sampled during active COVID-19. CDR3 sequence reads: CASRRTGTTNTEAFF. The CDR3, as DNA: TGTGCCAGCAGGAGAACAGGGACGACGAACACTGAAGCTTTCTTT.